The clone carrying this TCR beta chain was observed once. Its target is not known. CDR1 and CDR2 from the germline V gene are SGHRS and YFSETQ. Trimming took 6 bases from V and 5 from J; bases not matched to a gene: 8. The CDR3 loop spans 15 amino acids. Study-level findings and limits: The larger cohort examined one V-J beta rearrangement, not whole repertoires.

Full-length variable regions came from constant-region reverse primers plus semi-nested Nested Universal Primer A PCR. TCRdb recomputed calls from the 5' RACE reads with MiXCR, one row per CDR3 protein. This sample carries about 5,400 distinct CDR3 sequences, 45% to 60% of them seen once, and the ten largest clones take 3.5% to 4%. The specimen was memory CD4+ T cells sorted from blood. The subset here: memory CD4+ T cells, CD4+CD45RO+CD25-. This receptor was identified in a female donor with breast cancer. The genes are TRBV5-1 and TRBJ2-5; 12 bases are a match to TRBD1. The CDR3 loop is CASKVGTGGDETQYF. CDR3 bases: TGCGCCAGCAAGGTTGGGACAGGGGGCGACGAGACCCAGTACTTC.